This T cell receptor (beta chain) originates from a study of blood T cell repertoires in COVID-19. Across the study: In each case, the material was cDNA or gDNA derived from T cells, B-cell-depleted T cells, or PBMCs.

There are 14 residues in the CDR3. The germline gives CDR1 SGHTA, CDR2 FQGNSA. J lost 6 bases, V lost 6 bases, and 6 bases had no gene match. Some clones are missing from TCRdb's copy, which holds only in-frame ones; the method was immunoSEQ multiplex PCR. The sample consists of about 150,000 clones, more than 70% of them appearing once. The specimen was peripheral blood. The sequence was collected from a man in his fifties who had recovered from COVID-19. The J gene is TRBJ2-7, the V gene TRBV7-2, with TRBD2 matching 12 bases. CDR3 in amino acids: CASSQTSGRSEQYF. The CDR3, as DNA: TGTGCCAGCAGTCAAACTAGCGGGAGGAGCGAGCAGTACTTC.